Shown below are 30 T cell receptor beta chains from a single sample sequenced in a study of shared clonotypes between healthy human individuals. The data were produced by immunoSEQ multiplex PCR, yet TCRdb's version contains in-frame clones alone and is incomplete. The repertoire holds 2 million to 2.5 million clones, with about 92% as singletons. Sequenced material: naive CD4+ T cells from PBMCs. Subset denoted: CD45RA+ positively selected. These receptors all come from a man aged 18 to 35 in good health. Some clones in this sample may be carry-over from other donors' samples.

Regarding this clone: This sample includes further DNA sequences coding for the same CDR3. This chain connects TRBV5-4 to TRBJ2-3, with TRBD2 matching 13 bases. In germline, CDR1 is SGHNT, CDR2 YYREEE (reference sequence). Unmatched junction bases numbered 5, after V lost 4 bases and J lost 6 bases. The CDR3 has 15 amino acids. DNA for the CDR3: TGTGCCAGCAGCCGGACTAGCGGGAGTCCGGATACGCAGTATTTT. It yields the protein CASSRTSGSPDTQYF.

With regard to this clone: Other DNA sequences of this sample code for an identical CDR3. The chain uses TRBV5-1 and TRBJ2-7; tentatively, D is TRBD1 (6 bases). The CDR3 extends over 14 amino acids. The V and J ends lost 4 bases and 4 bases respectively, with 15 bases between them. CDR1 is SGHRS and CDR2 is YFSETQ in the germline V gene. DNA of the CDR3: TGCGCCAGCAGCCTGGCGGCAGGGGTTTACGAGCAGTACTTC. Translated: CASSLAAGVYEQYF. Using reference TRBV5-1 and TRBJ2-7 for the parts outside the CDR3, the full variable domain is KAGVTQTPRYLIKTRGQQVTLSCSPISGHRSVSWYQQTPGQGLQFLFEYFSETQRNKGNFPGRFSGRQFSNSRSEMNVSTLELGDSALYLCASSLAAGVYEQYFGPGTRLTVT.

In DNA, the CDR3 is TGTGCCAGTAGTACTCGGGCCCGGGGCGTAAGGGAAAAACTGTTTTTT. Its translation is CASSTRARGVREKLFF. The chain uses TRBV19 and TRBJ1-4; D perhaps matches TRBD1 (5 bases). This CDR3 comprises 16 residues. V gave up 4 bases and J gave up 8 bases, with 20 bases separating them. Per germline, CDR1 LNHDA and CDR2 SQIVND (reference sequence). The variable domain in full, with the rest retrieved from reference TRBV19 and TRBJ1-4, is DGGITQSPKYLFRKEGQNVTLSCEQNLNHDAMYWYRQDPGQGLRLIYYSQIVNDFQKGDIAEGYSVSREKKESFPLTVTSAQKNPTAFYLCASSTRARGVREKLFFGSGTQLSVL.

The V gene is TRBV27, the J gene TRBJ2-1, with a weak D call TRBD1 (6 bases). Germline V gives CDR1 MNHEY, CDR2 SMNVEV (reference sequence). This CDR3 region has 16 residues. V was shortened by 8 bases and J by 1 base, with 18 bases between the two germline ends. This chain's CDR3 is CASLQFRTASYNEQFF. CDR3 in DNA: TGTGCCAGCCTTCAATTCCGGACAGCGTCCTACAATGAGCAGTTCTTC.

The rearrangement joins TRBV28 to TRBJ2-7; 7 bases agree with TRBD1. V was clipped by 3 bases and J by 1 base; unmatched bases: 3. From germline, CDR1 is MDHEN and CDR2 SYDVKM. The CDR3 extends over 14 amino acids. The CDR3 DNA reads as TGTGCCAGCAGTTTTCGGACAGGTTCCTACGAGCAGTACTTC. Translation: CASSFRTGSYEQYF. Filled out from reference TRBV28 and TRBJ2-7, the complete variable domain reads DVKVTQSSRYLVKRTGEKVFLECVQDMDHENMFWYRQDPGLGLRLIYFSYDVKMKEKGDIPEGYSVSREKKERFSLILESASTNQTSMYLCASSFRTGSYEQYFGPGTRLTVT.

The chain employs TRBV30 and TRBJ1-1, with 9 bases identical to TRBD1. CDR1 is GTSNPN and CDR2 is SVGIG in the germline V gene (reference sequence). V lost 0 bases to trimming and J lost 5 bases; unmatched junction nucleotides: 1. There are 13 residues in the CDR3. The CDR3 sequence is CAWSVGQGTEAFF. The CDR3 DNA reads TGTGCCTGGAGTGTAGGACAGGGGACTGAAGCTTTCTTT.

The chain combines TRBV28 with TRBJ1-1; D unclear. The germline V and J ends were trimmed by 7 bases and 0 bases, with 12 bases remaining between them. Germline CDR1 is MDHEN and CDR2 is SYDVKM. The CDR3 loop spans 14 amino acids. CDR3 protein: CASTGWGMNTEAFF. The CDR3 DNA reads TGTGCCAGCACCGGGTGGGGAATGAACACTGAAGCTTTCTTT.

CDR3 coding DNA: TGTGCCAGCAGCCAGAGACTAGCGGGGGCCTCTGGGGCCAACGTCCTGACTTTC. Its protein is CASSQRLAGASGANVLTF. This chain uses TRBV11-2 with TRBJ2-6; TRBD2 aligns across 12 bases. The CDR3 runs to 18 residues. Germline loops: CDR1 SGHAT, CDR2 FQNNGV. The trim removed 5 bases at V and 0 bases at J, leaving 5 bases unmatched.

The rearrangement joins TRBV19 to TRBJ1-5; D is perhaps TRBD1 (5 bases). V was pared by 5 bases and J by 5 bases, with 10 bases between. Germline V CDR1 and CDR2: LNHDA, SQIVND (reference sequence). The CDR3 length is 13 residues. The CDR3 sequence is CASSWDRDQPQHF. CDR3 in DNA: TGTGCCAGTAGTTGGGACCGAGATCAGCCCCAGCATTTT.

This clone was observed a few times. CDR3 in DNA: TGCGCCAGCGGCGAAGAGACCCAGTACTTC. Amino acids: CASGEETQYF. The chain has TRBV5-1 and TRBJ2-5; no clear D. V was trimmed by 7 bases and J by 3 bases, leaving 4 bases between them. The V gene's germline CDR1 is SGHRS and CDR2 YFSETQ. CDR3 length equals 10 residues.

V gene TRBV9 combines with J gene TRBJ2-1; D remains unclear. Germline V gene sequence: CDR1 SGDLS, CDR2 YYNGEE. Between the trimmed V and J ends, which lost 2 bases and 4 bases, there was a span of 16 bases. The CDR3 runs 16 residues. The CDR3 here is CASSVSPGISYNEQFF. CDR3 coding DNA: TGTGCCAGCAGCGTGTCTCCCGGAATCTCTTACAATGAGCAGTTCTTC. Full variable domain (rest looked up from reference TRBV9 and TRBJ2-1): DSGVTQTPKHLITATGQRVTLRCSPRSGDLSVYWYQQSLDQGLQFLIQYYNGEERAKGNILERFSAQQFPDLHSELNLSSLELGDSALYFCASSVSPGISYNEQFFGPGTRLTVL.

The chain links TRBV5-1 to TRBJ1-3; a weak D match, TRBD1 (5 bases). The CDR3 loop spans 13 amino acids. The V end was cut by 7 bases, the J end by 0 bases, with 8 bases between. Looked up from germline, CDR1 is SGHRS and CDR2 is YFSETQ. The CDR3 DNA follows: TGCGCCAGCTCCGGGACCTCTGGAAACACCATATATTTT. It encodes CASSGTSGNTIYF.

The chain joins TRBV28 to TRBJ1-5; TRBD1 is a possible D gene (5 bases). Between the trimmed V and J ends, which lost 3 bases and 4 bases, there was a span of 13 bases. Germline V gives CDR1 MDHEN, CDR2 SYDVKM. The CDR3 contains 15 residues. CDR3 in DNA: TGTGCCAGCAGTTTTCAGGGAAGGTTGAATCAGCCCCAGCATTTT. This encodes CASSFQGRLNQPQHF.

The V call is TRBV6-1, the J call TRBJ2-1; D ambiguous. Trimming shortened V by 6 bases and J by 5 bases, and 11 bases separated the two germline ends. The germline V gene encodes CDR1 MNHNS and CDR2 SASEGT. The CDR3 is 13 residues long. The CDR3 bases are TGTGCCAGCAGATGGGGATCCAACAATGAGCAGTTCTTC. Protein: CASRWGSNNEQFF.

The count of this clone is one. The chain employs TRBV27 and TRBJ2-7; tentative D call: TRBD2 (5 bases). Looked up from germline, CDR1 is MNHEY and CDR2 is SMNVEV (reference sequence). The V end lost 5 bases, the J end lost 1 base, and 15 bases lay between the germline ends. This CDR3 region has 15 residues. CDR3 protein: CASSTRGLGSYEQYF. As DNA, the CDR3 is TGTGCCAGCAGTACCCGCGGACTGGGTTCCTACGAGCAGTACTTC.

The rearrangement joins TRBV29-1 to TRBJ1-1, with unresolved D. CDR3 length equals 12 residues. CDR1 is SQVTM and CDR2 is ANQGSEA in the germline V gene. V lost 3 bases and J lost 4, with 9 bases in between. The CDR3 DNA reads TGCAGCGTTGATATTGGTAGCACTGAAGCTTTCTTT. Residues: CSVDIGSTEAFF. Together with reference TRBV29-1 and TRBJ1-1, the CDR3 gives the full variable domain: SAVISQKPSRDICQRGTSLTIQCQVDSQVTMMFWYRQQPGQSLTLIATANQGSEATYESGFVIDKFPISRPNLTFSTLTVSNMSPEDSSIYLCSVDIGSTEAFFGQGTRLTVV.

CDR3 sequence (DNA): TGCGCCAGCAGCTTACTCGGGACAGGGAAGGAAAAACTGTTTTTT. Translating it yields CASSLLGTGKEKLFF. This chain links TRBV5-1 with TRBJ1-4; 9 bases agree with TRBD1. The CDR3 runs 15 residues. The junction had 7 bases not matched to a gene; V was cut back by 2 bases and J by 8 bases. The germline gives CDR1 SGHRS, CDR2 YFSETQ.

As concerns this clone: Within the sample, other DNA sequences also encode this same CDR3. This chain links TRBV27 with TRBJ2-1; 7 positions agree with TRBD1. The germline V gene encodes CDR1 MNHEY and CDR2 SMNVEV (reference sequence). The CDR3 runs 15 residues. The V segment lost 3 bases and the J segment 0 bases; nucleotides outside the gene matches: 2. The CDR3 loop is CASSFPGGSYNEQFF. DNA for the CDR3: TGTGCCAGCAGTTTCCCAGGGGGCTCCTACAATGAGCAGTTCTTC.

The CDR3 DNA is TGTGCCAGTAGTAGTAAGGGGTGGTCGGGGGAGCTGTTTTTT. This translates into CASSSKGWSGELFF. The chain carries TRBV19 and TRBJ2-2, with D possibly being TRBD1 (5 bases). Per the germline V gene, CDR1 is LNHDA and CDR2 is SQIVND (reference sequence). This CDR3 region has 14 residues. The ends were cut back, 4 bases at V and 8 bases at J, with 14 bases in the middle.

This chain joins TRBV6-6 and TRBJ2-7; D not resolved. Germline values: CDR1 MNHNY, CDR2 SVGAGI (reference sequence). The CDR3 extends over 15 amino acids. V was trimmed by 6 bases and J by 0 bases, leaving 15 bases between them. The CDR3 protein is CASSPSSLTSYEQYF. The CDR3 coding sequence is TGTGCCAGCAGCCCCAGTAGTTTAACCTCCTACGAGCAGTACTTC.

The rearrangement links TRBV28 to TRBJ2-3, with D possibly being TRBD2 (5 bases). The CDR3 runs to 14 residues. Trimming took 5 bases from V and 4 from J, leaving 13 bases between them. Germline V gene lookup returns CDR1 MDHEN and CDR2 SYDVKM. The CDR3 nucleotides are TGTGCCAGCAGTCCTGTTGGAGGAGCAGATACGCAGTATTTT. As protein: CASSPVGGADTQYF.

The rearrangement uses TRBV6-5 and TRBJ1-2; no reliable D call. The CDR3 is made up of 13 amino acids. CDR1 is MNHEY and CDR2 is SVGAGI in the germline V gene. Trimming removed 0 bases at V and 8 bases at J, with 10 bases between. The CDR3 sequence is CASSYSVSRGYTF. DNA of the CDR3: TGTGCCAGCAGTTACTCAGTATCAAGGGGCTACACCTTC.

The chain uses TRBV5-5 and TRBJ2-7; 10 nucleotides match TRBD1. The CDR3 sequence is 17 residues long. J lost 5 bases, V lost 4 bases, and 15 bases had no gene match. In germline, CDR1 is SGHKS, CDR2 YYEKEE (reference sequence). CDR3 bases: TGTGCCAGCAGCCAACTTCCGGGACAGGGGCCCCTCCACGAGCAGTACTTC. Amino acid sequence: CASSQLPGQGPLHEQYF.

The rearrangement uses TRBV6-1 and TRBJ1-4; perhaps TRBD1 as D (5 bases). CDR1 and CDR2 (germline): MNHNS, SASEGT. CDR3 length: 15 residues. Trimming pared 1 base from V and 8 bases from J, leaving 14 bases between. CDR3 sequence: CASSEGQGEYEKLFF. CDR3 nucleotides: TGTGCCAGCAGTGAAGGGCAAGGGGAGTACGAAAAACTGTTTTTT.

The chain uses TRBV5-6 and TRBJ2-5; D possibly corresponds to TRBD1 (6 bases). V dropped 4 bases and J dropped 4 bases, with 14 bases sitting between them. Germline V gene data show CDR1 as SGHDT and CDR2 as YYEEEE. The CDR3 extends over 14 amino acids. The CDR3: CASSTLWGRETQYF. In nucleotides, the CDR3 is TGTGCCAGCAGCACTCTCTGGGGGCGAGAGACCCAGTACTTC.

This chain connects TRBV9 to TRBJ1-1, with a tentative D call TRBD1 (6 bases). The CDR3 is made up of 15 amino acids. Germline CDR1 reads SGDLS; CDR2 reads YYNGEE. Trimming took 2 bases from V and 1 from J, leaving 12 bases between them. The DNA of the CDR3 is TGTGCCAGCAGCGTGTCCGGGACACAGAACACTGAAGCTTTCTTT. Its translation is CASSVSGTQNTEAFF.

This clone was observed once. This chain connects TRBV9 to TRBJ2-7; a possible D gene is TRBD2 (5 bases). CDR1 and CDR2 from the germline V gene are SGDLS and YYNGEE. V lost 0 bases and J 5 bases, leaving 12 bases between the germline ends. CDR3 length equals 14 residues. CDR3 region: CASSVAGTSDEQYF. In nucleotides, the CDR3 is TGTGCCAGCAGCGTAGCCGGAACTAGTGACGAGCAGTACTTC.

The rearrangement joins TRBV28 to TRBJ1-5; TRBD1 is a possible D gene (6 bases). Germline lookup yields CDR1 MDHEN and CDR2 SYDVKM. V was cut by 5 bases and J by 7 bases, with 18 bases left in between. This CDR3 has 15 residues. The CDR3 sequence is CASSEGTYSGQPQHF. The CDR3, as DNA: TGTGCCAGCAGTGAGGGGACATACAGTGGGCAGCCCCAGCATTTT.

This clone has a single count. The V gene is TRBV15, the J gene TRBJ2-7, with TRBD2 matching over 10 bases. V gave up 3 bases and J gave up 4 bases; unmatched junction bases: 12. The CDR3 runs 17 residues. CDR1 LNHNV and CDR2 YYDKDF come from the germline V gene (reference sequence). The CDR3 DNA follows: TGTGCCACCAGCAGCGCTTTTTTCGGACTAGCGGATTACGAGCAGTACTTC. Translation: CATSSAFFGLADYEQYF.

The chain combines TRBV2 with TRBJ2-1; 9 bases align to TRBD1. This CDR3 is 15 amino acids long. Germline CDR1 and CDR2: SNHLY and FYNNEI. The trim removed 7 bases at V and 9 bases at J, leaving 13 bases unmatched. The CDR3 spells CASTIEQGAISEQFF. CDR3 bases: TGTGCCAGCACTATCGAACAGGGGGCGATCAGTGAGCAGTTCTTC.